These 20 T cell receptor beta chains originate from one sample sequenced in a study of blood T cell repertoires in COVID-19. The data were produced by immunoSEQ multiplex PCR, yet TCRdb's version contains in-frame clones alone and is incomplete. The table records approximately 55,000 clones, just over 90% of them present only once. The sample was peripheral blood. The receptors originated from a man aged 40-49 years with acute or convalescent COVID-19.

V gene TRBV6-5 combines with J gene TRBJ1-4; D remains unclear. Germline-derived CDR1 and CDR2 are MNHEY and SVGAGI. CDR3 length: 13 residues. The V end was cut by 7 bases, the J end by 8 bases, with 14 bases between. The CDR3, as DNA: TGTGCCAGCACCCAGAGGGAGGAGGAAAAACTGTTTTTT. Translating it yields CASTQREEEKLFF.

The CDR3 loop reads CASTLRDRDNYGYTF. CDR3 DNA sequence: TGTGCCAGCACCCTGAGGGACAGAGATAACTATGGCTACACCTTC. The chain combines TRBV6-5 with TRBJ1-2, with 7 positions matching TRBD1. CDR1 is MNHEY and CDR2 is SVGAGI in the germline V gene. The CDR3 is 15 amino acids. V shed 7 bases, J shed 1 base, and the junction held 9 bases outside the gene matches.

The chain uses TRBV28 and TRBJ2-7, with TRBD2 matching over 9 bases. The CDR3 spans 16 residues. Germline V lookup: CDR1 MDHEN, CDR2 SYDVKM. The V and J ends lost 3 bases and 0 bases, in that order; junction bases with no gene match: 6. CDR3 region: CASSFSLAGLSYEQYF. The CDR3 DNA reads TGTGCCAGCAGTTTCTCACTAGCGGGCCTCTCCTACGAGCAGTACTTC.

The V and J genes are TRBV6-2 or TRBV6-3 and TRBJ1-6, with no clear D. CDR1 and CDR2 (germline): MNHEY, SVGEGT. The CDR3 has 13 residues. V shed 5 bases and J shed 7 bases, with 9 bases lying between them. CDR3 DNA sequence: TGTGCCAGCAGTGGAGGCCGAAATTCACCCCTCCACTTT. Its protein is CASSGGRNSPLHF.

The chain uses TRBV9 and TRBJ2-1, with 8 positions matching TRBD2. This CDR3 contains 15 residues. Germline CDR1 reads SGDLS; CDR2 reads YYNGEE. The V gene end was trimmed by 1 base and the J gene end by 4 bases; junction bases not matched to a gene: 4. The CDR3 DNA is TGTGCCAGCAGCGTATGGATAGCGGGATACAATGAGCAGTTCTTC. It codes for CASSVWIAGYNEQFF.

V is TRBV25-1 and J is TRBJ2-7, with a possible D match to TRBD1 (5 bases). CDR1 is MGHDK and CDR2 is SYGVNS in the germline V gene. This CDR3 is built from 15 residues. Trimming pared 5 bases from V and 3 bases from J, leaving 17 bases between. The chain's CDR3 is CASSTLRGIFYEQYF. CDR3 nucleotides: TGTGCCAGCAGTACTCTAAGGGGAATTTTCTACGAGCAGTACTTC.

The chain has TRBV5-4 and TRBJ2-2; tentative D call: TRBD2 (5 bases). The CDR3 consists of 15 residues. The germline gives CDR1 SGHNT, CDR2 YYREEE (reference sequence). Trimming took 4 bases from V and 0 from J, leaving 10 bases between them. For the CDR3, the DNA is TGTGCCAGCAGCAAGGACTTGGCGAACACCGGGGAGCTGTTTTTT. It is translated as CASSKDLANTGELFF.

The J gene is TRBJ1-2, the V gene TRBV27; weak D call: TRBD1 (6 bases). CDR3 length equals 13 residues. V dropped 6 bases and J dropped 4 bases, with 12 bases sitting between them. CDR1 and CDR2 from the germline V gene are MNHEY and SMNVEV (reference sequence). CDR3 region: CASSSGQIYGYTF. In DNA, the CDR3 is TGTGCCAGCAGCTCCGGACAGATCTATGGCTACACCTTC.

This chain connects TRBV13 to TRBJ1-3; D not certain. Per germline, CDR1 PRHDT and CDR2 FYEKMQ (reference sequence). The CDR3 covers 13 residues. Trimming removed 6 bases from V and 8 bases from J, with 14 bases in between. DNA of the CDR3: TGTGCCAGCAGTTGGACTGAGAGAGACACCATATATTTT. It is translated as CASSWTERDTIYF. Full variable domain (remainder filled in from reference TRBV13 and TRBJ1-3): AAGVIQSPRHLIKEKRETATLKCYPIPRHDTVYWYQQGPGQDPQFLISFYEKMQSDKGSIPDRFSAQQFSDYHSELNMSSLELGDSALYFCASSWTERDTIYFGEGSWLTVV.

This clone was seen only a few times. This sequence joins TRBV19 and TRBJ1-4; TRBD1 matches at 7 bases. The CDR3 is 15 amino acids. Germline V CDR1 and CDR2: LNHDA, SQIVND (reference sequence). Trimming took 3 bases from V and 8 from J; bases not matched to a gene: 9. The CDR3 protein is CASSILQGRNEKLFF. The CDR3 nucleotides read TGTGCCAGTAGTATTCTACAGGGGAGGAACGAAAAACTGTTTTTT.

The chain recombines TRBV7-9 with TRBJ1-3, with D perhaps TRBD1 (5 bases). Per germline, CDR1 SEHNR and CDR2 FQNEAQ (reference sequence). V was clipped by 3 bases and J by 4 bases, with 13 bases between them. This CDR3 is 15 amino acids long. DNA for the CDR3: TGTGCCAGCAGCTTGGAAACAGGCGGCGGAAACACCATATATTTT. Protein: CASSLETGGGNTIYF.

V gene TRBV19 combines with J gene TRBJ2-1, with D tentatively TRBD2 (5 bases). This CDR3 contains 14 residues. In germline, CDR1 is LNHDA, CDR2 SQIVND (reference sequence). V lost 6 bases and J 6 bases, leaving 15 bases between the germline ends. The CDR3 here is CASRLANSGNEQFF. Here the CDR3 DNA reads TGTGCCAGTAGGCTAGCTAATTCGGGCAATGAGCAGTTCTTC. Variable domain in full (rest from reference TRBV19 and TRBJ2-1): DGGITQSPKYLFRKEGQNVTLSCEQNLNHDAMYWYRQDPGQGLRLIYYSQIVNDFQKGDIAEGYSVSREKKESFPLTVTSAQKNPTAFYLCASRLANSGNEQFFGPGTRLTVL.

This chain connects TRBV9 to TRBJ2-1; 13 positions agree with TRBD2. CDR3 size: 18 residues. Germline CDR1 is SGDLS and CDR2 is YYNGEE. With 1 base clipped from V and 0 bases from J, the junction kept 4 bases outside the gene matches. CDR3 nucleotide sequence: TGTGCCAGCAGCGTACAGGGACTAGCGGGATTCTCCTACAATGAGCAGTTCTTC. Translating it yields CASSVQGLAGFSYNEQFF. Using reference TRBV9 and TRBJ2-1 for the parts outside the CDR3, the full variable domain is DSGVTQTPKHLITATGQRVTLRCSPRSGDLSVYWYQQSLDQGLQFLIQYYNGEERAKGNILERFSAQQFPDLHSELNLSSLELGDSALYFCASSVQGLAGFSYNEQFFGPGTRLTVL.

This sequence joins TRBV10-1 and TRBJ2-1; 10 bases fit TRBD1. The CDR3 length is 14 residues. CDR1 and CDR2 from the germline V gene are WNHNN and SYGVQD (reference sequence). With V trimmed by 4 bases and J by 7 bases, 4 bases remained unmatched. CDR3 in amino acids: CASSGRDRGNEQFF. The CDR3 DNA follows: TGCGCCAGCAGTGGCCGGGACAGGGGTAATGAGCAGTTCTTC.

CDR3 loop: CASSSRGSAHNEQFF. CDR3 sequence (DNA): TGTGCCAGCAGCTCCCGTGGGAGTGCCCACAATGAGCAGTTCTTC. This chain joins TRBV7-2 and TRBJ2-1; perhaps TRBD2 as D (5 bases). The length of the CDR3 is 15 residues. Germline lookup yields CDR1 SGHTA and CDR2 FQGNSA. V lost 4 bases, J lost 5 bases, and 15 bases lay in between.

The chain uses TRBV11-2 and TRBJ2-3, with TRBD2 matching 11 bases. From germline, CDR1 is SGHAT and CDR2 FQNNGV. With V trimmed by 5 bases and J by 3 bases, 4 bases remained unmatched. CDR3 length: 15 amino acids. The CDR3 DNA reads TGTGCCAGCAGCCTCACTAGCGGGAGAACAGATACGCAGTATTTT. Translated: CASSLTSGRTDTQYF.

This chain connects TRBV3-1 (or the pseudogene TRBV3-2) to TRBJ2-7; TRBD2 is a possible D gene (7 bases). Per germline, CDR1 LGHDT and CDR2 YNNKEL (reference sequence). CDR3 length equals 13 residues. Trimming took off 3 bases at V and 5 bases at J, with 11 bases between the two ends. The CDR3 here is CASSQGAGDEQYF. The CDR3 nucleotides read TGTGCCAGCAGCCAGGGGGCGGGGGACGAGCAGTACTTC.

The chain carries TRBV9 and TRBJ1-2; TRBD1 matches at 9 bases. The CDR3 runs 16 residues. V shed 3 bases, J shed 3 bases, and the junction held 9 bases outside the gene matches. Germline CDR1 reads SGDLS; CDR2 reads YYNGEE. The CDR3 nucleotides read TGTGCCAGCAGCGCTTCAGGGGACAGGGACCACTATGGCTACACCTTC. This sequence encodes CASSASGDRDHYGYTF.

J is TRBJ1-1 and V is TRBV20-1, with D perhaps TRBD1 (5 bases). V was trimmed by 3 bases and J by 9 bases, leaving 17 bases between them. Germline CDR1 is DFQATT and CDR2 is SNEGSKA (reference sequence). CDR3 length equals 13 residues. The CDR3 sequence: CSASRLTGPKAFF. CDR3 DNA sequence: TGCAGTGCTAGTCGCCTCACAGGCCCAAAAGCTTTCTTT.

The rearrangement uses TRBV3-1 (or the pseudogene TRBV3-2) and TRBJ2-7, with D possibly TRBD1 on 5 matching bases. V lost 3 bases, J lost 2 bases, and 14 bases lay in between. Germline CDR1 LGHDT, CDR2 YNNKEL (reference sequence). The CDR3 loop spans 15 amino acids. In DNA form, the CDR3 reads TGTGCCAGCAGCCATTTACTCACAGGAACCTACGAGCAGTACTTC. Residues: CASSHLLTGTYEQYF.